The rows below give T cell receptor beta chains drawn from one sample of a study of breast tumors, draining lymph nodes, adjacent tissues. MiXCR, applied by TCRdb to the multiplex PCR reads, yields one record per CDR3 protein. The sample holds 290,000 or so distinct CDR3 sequences, over 30% seen once. The specimen sequenced was axillary lymph node tissue. The receptors come from a female donor with breast cancer. Some clones in this sample may be carry-over from other donors' samples. Each CDR3 is given with its conserved first and last residue. A D gene is named only where the DNA matches it firmly. Part of the rows lack a size; the others show once, few, many or a class for expanded clones.

clone_size: few
v_call: TRBV6-2/TRBV6-3
d_call: NA
j_call: TRBJ2-3
cdr3_nt: TGTGCCAGCAGTTATGGCGGACAAACTAGCACAGATACGCAGTATTTT
cdr3_aa: CASSYGGQTSTDTQYF

clone_size: NA
v_call: TRBV6-5
d_call: NA
j_call: TRBJ1-2
cdr3_nt: TGTGCCAGCAGTCCCGACACGGGCTACACCTTC
cdr3_aa: CASSPDTGYTF

clone_size: few
v_call: TRBV6-4
d_call: NA
j_call: TRBJ1-4
cdr3_nt: TGTGCCAGCAGTTTATCGAACAGCCTTGCAACTAATGAAAAACTGTTTTTT
cdr3_aa: CASSLSNSLATNEKLFF

clone_size: NA
v_call: TRBV5-4
d_call: NA
j_call: TRBJ2-1
cdr3_nt: TGTGCCAGCAGCTTGGCGGAGGGCTCCTACAATGAGCAGTTCTTC
cdr3_aa: CASSLAEGSYNEQFF

clone_size: many
v_call: TRBV4-2
d_call: TRBD1
j_call: TRBJ2-7
cdr3_nt: TGTGCCAGCAGCCAAGAAGGGGGCAGTTCCTACGAGCAGTACTTC
cdr3_aa: CASSQEGGSSYEQYF

clone_size: NA
v_call: TRBV7-9
d_call: TRBD2
j_call: TRBJ2-6
cdr3_nt: TGTGCCAGCAGCTTAGGGGCGGGAGGCGCTGAGGCCAACGTCCTGACCTTC
cdr3_aa: CASSLGAGGAEANVLTF

clone_size: many
v_call: TRBV5-1
d_call: TRBD2
j_call: TRBJ2-7
cdr3_nt: TGCGCCAGCAGCTTAACTAGCGGGAGTATGTACGAGCAGTACTTC
cdr3_aa: CASSLTSGSMYEQYF

clone_size: many
v_call: TRBV10-2
d_call: TRBD2
j_call: TRBJ2-1
cdr3_nt: TGCGCCAGCAGTGAGGGATGGACTAGCAGTTATGAGCAGTTCTTC
cdr3_aa: CASSEGWTSSYEQFF

clone_size: many
v_call: TRBV6-5
d_call: NA
j_call: TRBJ2-7
cdr3_nt: TGTGCCAGCAGGGCCGTATACGAGCAGTACTTC
cdr3_aa: CASRAVYEQYF

clone_size: many
v_call: TRBV5-6
d_call: TRBD1
j_call: TRBJ2-2
cdr3_nt: TGTGCCAGCAGCCCCGACAGGGGGCGATACTGGGAGCTGTTTTTT
cdr3_aa: CASSPDRGRYWELFF

clone_size: NA
v_call: TRBV3-1
d_call: NA
j_call: TRBJ2-4
cdr3_nt: TGTGCCAGCAGCCGGGACGGCCGAGGCAAAAACATTCAGTACTTC
cdr3_aa: CASSRDGRGKNIQYF

clone_size: few
v_call: TRBV18
d_call: NA
j_call: TRBJ2-7
cdr3_nt: TGTGCCAGCTCACCACAGGGGATTTGGCAGTACTTC
cdr3_aa: CASSPQGIWQYF

clone_size: many
v_call: TRBV5-1
d_call: NA
j_call: TRBJ2-3
cdr3_nt: TGCGCCAGCAGCTTGGGTAGCTCTAGCACAGATACGCAGTATTTT
cdr3_aa: CASSLGSSSTDTQYF

clone_size: many
v_call: TRBV6-5
d_call: NA
j_call: TRBJ2-3
cdr3_nt: TGTGCCAGCAGTTCCCCGAAGAGAACAGATACGCAGTATTTT
cdr3_aa: CASSSPKRTDTQYF

clone_size: NA
v_call: TRBV29-1
d_call: TRBD1
j_call: TRBJ1-2
cdr3_nt: TGCAGCGTTGTTCATAGGGCGTCTGGCGGGAGGGGGACAGGGGCTGGCTACACCTTC
cdr3_aa: CSVVHRASGGRGTGAGYTF

clone_size: many
v_call: TRBV2
d_call: NA
j_call: TRBJ2-3
cdr3_nt: TGTGCCAGCAGTCTGAGAATATCCGGAGATACGCAGTATTTT
cdr3_aa: CASSLRISGDTQYF

clone_size: NA
v_call: TRBV2
d_call: TRBD1
j_call: TRBJ1-4
cdr3_nt: TGTGCCAGCAGGGGGACAGCGTCAAATGAAAAACTGTTTTTT
cdr3_aa: CASRGTASNEKLFF

clone_size: many
v_call: TRBV6-5
d_call: NA
j_call: TRBJ2-1
cdr3_nt: TGTGCCAGCAGACGGCAGGTGGGGTTAGCGGACAATGAGCAGTTCTTC
cdr3_aa: CASRRQVGLADNEQFF

clone_size: many
v_call: TRBV5-4
d_call: TRBD1
j_call: TRBJ1-2
cdr3_nt: TGTGCCAGCAGCTTGGCCTTACAGGGGCGCTATGGCTACACCTTC
cdr3_aa: CASSLALQGRYGYTF